Listed below are T cell receptor beta chains from one sample, sequenced in a study of Ad26.COV2.S vaccination and SARS-CoV-2 variants. Profiled with immunoSEQ multiplex PCR; TCRdb holds only in-frame clones, not every one. The repertoire consists of under 400,000 clones, with around 90% occurring once and the leading ten covering around 3.5%. The sequencing used peripheral blood, collected in a trial of Ad26.COV2.S vaccine versus placebo. These receptors all stem from a person aged 18-65 years who received the Ad26.COV2.S COVID-19 vaccine or a placebo. Both conserved end residues are part of each CDR3. Fields, in order: J gene, D gene, V gene, clone size, CDR3 protein, CDR3 DNA. D genes are given only for firm matches. Some rows mark clone size as missing; the rest say once, few, many or name a class of expanded clone.

TRBJ2-3	TRBD1	TRBV7-9	NA	CASSSPDRATDTQYF	TGTGCCAGCAGCTCCCCCGACAGGGCCACAGATACGCAGTATTTT
TRBJ1-1	NA	TRBV6-5	NA	CASSYSDRQNTEAFF	TGTGCCAGCAGTTACTCAGACAGGCAAAACACTGAAGCTTTCTTT
TRBJ1-5	NA	TRBV5-4	NA	CASSLRGDGRSNQPQHF	TGTGCCAGCAGCTTGCGGGGGGACGGGAGGAGCAATCAGCCCCAGCATTTT
TRBJ1-5	NA	TRBV19	NA	CASSIGPRGGGNQPQHF	TGTGCCAGTAGTATAGGACCCAGGGGTGGCGGCAATCAGCCCCAGCATTTT
TRBJ2-2	TRBD2	TRBV5-1	NA	CASSFTSGGLYTGELFF	TGCGCCAGCAGCTTCACGAGCGGGGGGCTCTACACCGGGGAGCTGTTTTTT
TRBJ2-1	TRBD2	TRBV13	NA	CASTRPGLAGGYEQFF	TGTGCCAGCACTCGACCCGGTCTAGCGGGGGGTTATGAGCAGTTCTTC
TRBJ1-6	TRBD1	TRBV7-2	NA	CASSSPNPGQRHSPLHF	TGTGCCAGCAGCTCCCCAAACCCGGGACAGCGGCATTCACCCCTCCACTTT
TRBJ2-3	NA	TRBV5-1	NA	CASSSTSRISTDTQYF	TGCGCCAGCAGTTCTACTAGCAGAATTAGCACAGATACGCAGTATTTT
TRBJ1-1	NA	TRBV10-3	NA	CAISDGQSPNTEAFF	TGTGCCATCAGTGACGGACAAAGCCCGAACACTGAAGCTTTCTTT
TRBJ2-7	TRBD1	TRBV25-1	NA	CASSEWRQGEHEQYF	TGTGCCAGCAGTGAATGGCGACAGGGGGAGCACGAGCAGTACTTC
TRBJ1-6	NA	TRBV4-2	NA	CASSQDRDPNSPLHF	TGTGCCAGCAGCCAAGATAGGGACCCGAATTCACCCCTCCACTTT
TRBJ1-5	NA	TRBV7-2	NA	CASSAQGGGGQPQHF	TGTGCCAGCAGCGCCCAAGGGGGGGGCGGTCAGCCCCAGCATTTT
TRBJ2-5	NA	TRBV4-1	NA	CASSQTGEETQYF	TGCGCCAGCAGCCAGACGGGGGAAGAGACCCAGTACTTC
TRBJ2-3	TRBD2	TRBV27	NA	CASSSYTGLAGRTADTQYF	TGTGCCAGCAGTTCGTACACGGGACTAGCGGGGAGGACGGCAGATACGCAGTATTTT
TRBJ2-2	NA	TRBV9	few	CASSTRLTGELFF	TGTGCCAGCAGCACAAGGCTCACCGGGGAGCTGTTTTTT
TRBJ1-2	TRBD1	TRBV5-1	NA	CASSPGQGYYGYTF	TGCGCCAGCAGCCCGGGACAGGGGTACTATGGCTACACCTTC
TRBJ2-2	NA	TRBV11-3	NA	CASSLDGRSANTGELFF	TGTGCCAGCAGCTTAGATGGGCGGTCGGCGAACACCGGGGAGCTGTTTTTT
TRBJ2-3	TRBD1	TRBV7-9	NA	CASSLTQGTEITDTQYF	TGTGCCAGCAGCTTGACGCAAGGGACAGAGATCACAGATACGCAGTATTTT
TRBJ2-3	TRBD2	TRBV30	NA	CAWSEGSGGPSTDTQYF	TGTGCCTGGAGTGAGGGTAGCGGGGGCCCTAGCACAGATACGCAGTATTTT
TRBJ1-6	NA	TRBV5-4	NA	CASSPGHFPSPLHF	TGTGCCAGCAGCCCGGGACATTTCCCCTCACCCCTCCACTTT
TRBJ1-6	NA	TRBV5-1	NA	CASSLAEEGWNSPLHF	TGCGCCAGCAGCTTGGCAGAGGAGGGATGGAATTCACCCCTCCACTTT
TRBJ1-5	TRBD1	TRBV20-1	NA	CSASKQGGQPQHF	TGCAGTGCTAGTAAACAGGGGGGTCAGCCCCAGCATTTT
TRBJ1-2	NA	TRBV12-3/TRBV12-4	NA	CAGAATDDYGYTF	TGTGCCGGGGCAGCGACTGATGACTATGGCTACACCTTC
TRBJ1-3	NA	TRBV30	few	CAWSLERREGNTIYF	TGTGCCTGGAGTCTAGAGCGGAGGGAGGGAAACACCATATATTTT
TRBJ1-2	NA	TRBV9	NA	CASSVDPGTTYGYTF	TGTGCCAGCAGCGTAGACCCCGGGACGACCTATGGCTACACCTTC
TRBJ1-5	TRBD1	TRBV19	NA	CASSIPHRDRSRHF	TGTGCCAGTAGTATACCCCACCGGGACAGGAGTCGGCATTTT
TRBJ1-1	TRBD1	TRBV14	NA	CASSQLQGPDTEAFF	TGTGCCAGCAGCCAACTACAGGGGCCTGACACTGAAGCTTTCTTT
TRBJ2-7	NA	TRBV25-1	NA	CASSEQGSSYEQYF	TGTGCCAGCAGTGAACAGGGGTCCTCCTACGAGCAGTACTTC
TRBJ1-6	TRBD1	TRBV27	few	CASSLGPQGALHF	TGTGCCAGCAGTTTAGGCCCTCAGGGGGCCCTCCACTTT
TRBJ1-2	NA	TRBV7-8	NA	CASSLGVGKDGYTF	TGTGCCAGCAGCTTAGGTGTAGGGAAAGATGGCTACACCTTC
TRBJ2-2	NA	TRBV7-9	NA	CASSLVGLTGELFF	TGTGCCAGCAGCTTAGTGGGTCTTACCGGGGAGCTGTTTTTT
TRBJ2-1	TRBD2	TRBV4-3	NA	CASSQGVTSGGDEQFF	TGCGCCAGCAGCCAAGGGGTGACTAGCGGGGGGGATGAGCAGTTCTTC
TRBJ2-7	NA	TRBV18	NA	CASSPEGAGSYEQYF	TGTGCCAGCTCACCTGAAGGAGCCGGCTCCTACGAGCAGTACTTC
TRBJ1-1	NA	TRBV4-1	few	CASSQSPRGTEAFF	TGCGCCAGCAGCCAGTCCCCCCGGGGGACTGAAGCTTTCTTT
TRBJ2-1	TRBD2	TRBV5-5	NA	CASSYLAGAYNEQFF	TGTGCCAGCAGCTACCTAGCGGGGGCCTACAATGAGCAGTTCTTC
TRBJ2-3	NA	TRBV30	NA	CAWSVKGSDTQYF	TGTGCCTGGAGTGTGAAGGGATCGGATACGCAGTATTTT
TRBJ1-3	NA	TRBV3-1/TRBV3-2	NA	CASSQVRTVSGNTIYF	TGTGCCAGCAGCCAAGTCCGGACAGTATCTGGAAACACCATATATTTT
TRBJ2-3	TRBD2	TRBV7-3	NA	CASSLDASGVTDTQYF	TGTGCCAGCAGCTTAGACGCTAGCGGGGTTACAGATACGCAGTATTTT
TRBJ1-1	TRBD1	TRBV10-3	NA	CAISPGTGLTEAFF	TGTGCCATCAGTCCGGGGACAGGGCTCACTGAAGCTTTCTTT
TRBJ2-3	NA	TRBV11-2	NA	CASSHAGDTQYF	TGTGCCAGCAGCCACGCCGGGGATACGCAGTATTTT
TRBJ1-3	TRBD1	TRBV11-2	NA	CASSLSGTARNTIYF	TGTGCCAGCAGCTTGTCCGGGACAGCGAGAAACACCATATATTTT
TRBJ1-4	TRBD1	TRBV13	NA	CASSLRTGAWEKLFF	TGTGCCAGCAGCCTCCGGACAGGGGCGTGGGAAAAACTGTTTTTT
TRBJ1-4	TRBD1	TRBV7-9	once	CASSLAGPGQGAVGEKLFF	TGTGCCAGCAGCTTAGCGGGACCTGGACAGGGGGCAGTGGGTGAAAAACTGTTTTTT
TRBJ1-2	NA	TRBV7-3	NA	CASSLGGSGDPDGIYTF	TGTGCCAGCAGCTTAGGCGGGTCGGGGGACCCGGATGGGATCTACACCTTC
TRBJ2-7	NA	TRBV7-6	NA	CASSLAGAGVSYEQYF	TGTGCCAGCAGCTTAGCGGGGGCGGGGGTCTCCTACGAGCAGTACTTC
TRBJ1-1	NA	TRBV25-1	NA	CASSEVGDTEAFF	TGTGCCAGCAGTGAAGTCGGGGACACTGAAGCTTTCTTT
TRBJ2-1	TRBD2	TRBV5-1	NA	CASSSAGGQGEQFF	TGCGCCAGCAGCTCTGCGGGGGGGCAGGGTGAGCAGTTCTTC
TRBJ2-1	NA	TRBV3-1/TRBV3-2	NA	CASSQVSYNEQFF	TGTGCCAGCAGCCAAGTGTCGTACAATGAGCAGTTCTTC
TRBJ1-1	NA	TRBV7-2	NA	CASSLVLGTEAFF	TGTGCCAGCAGCTTAGTCCTGGGGACTGAAGCTTTCTTT
TRBJ1-2	NA	TRBV5-1	NA	CASSITGSRGYTF	TGCGCCAGCAGCATTACAGGGTCTAGGGGCTACACCTTC
TRBJ2-7	NA	TRBV5-6	NA	CASEGQGSYEQYF	TGTGCCAGCGAGGGTCAGGGATCCTACGAGCAGTACTTC
TRBJ1-1	NA	TRBV28	NA	CASTSNTEAFF	TGTGCCAGCACAAGTAACACTGAAGCTTTCTTT
TRBJ1-1	TRBD1	TRBV10-3	NA	CAISEAIGTGEAFF	TGTGCCATCAGTGAAGCTATTGGGACAGGTGAAGCTTTCTTT
TRBJ1-3	NA	TRBV7-3	NA	CASSLSASGNTIYF	TGTGCCAGCAGCTTATCAGCATCTGGAAACACCATATATTTT
TRBJ2-1	NA	TRBV6-2/TRBV6-3	NA	CASSLSLPDTSSYNEQFF	TGCGCCAGCAGTCTCTCCCTCCCGGACACTAGCTCCTACAATGAGCAGTTCTTC
TRBJ2-7	TRBD1	TRBV14	NA	CASSDRDSVFYEQYF	TGTGCCAGCAGCGATAGGGACAGTGTGTTTTACGAGCAGTACTTC
TRBJ1-5	NA	TRBV27	few	CASSRGGGNQPQHF	TGTGCCAGCAGCCGGGGAGGGGGCAATCAGCCCCAGCATTTT
TRBJ2-5	NA	TRBV4-1	few	CASSQVRSTSKETQYF	TGCGCCAGCAGCCAAGTGAGATCAACTAGCAAAGAGACCCAGTACTTC